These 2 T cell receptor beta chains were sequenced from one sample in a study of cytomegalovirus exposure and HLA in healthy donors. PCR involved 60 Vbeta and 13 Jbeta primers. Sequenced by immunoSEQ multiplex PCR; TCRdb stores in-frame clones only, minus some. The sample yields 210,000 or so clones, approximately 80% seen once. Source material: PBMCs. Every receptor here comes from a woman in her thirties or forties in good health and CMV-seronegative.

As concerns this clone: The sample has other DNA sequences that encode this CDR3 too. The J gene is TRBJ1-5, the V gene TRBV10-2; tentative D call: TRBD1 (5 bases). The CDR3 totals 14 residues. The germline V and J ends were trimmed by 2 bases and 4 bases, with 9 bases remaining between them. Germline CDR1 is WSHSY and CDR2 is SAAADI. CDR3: CASSERAGNQPQHF. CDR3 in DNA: TGCGCCAGCAGTGAGAGGGCAGGGAATCAGCCCCAGCATTTT.

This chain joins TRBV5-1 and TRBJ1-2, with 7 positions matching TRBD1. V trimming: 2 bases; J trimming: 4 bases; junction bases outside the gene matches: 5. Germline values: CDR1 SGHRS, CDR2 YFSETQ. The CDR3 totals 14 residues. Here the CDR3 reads CASSFGQDSYGYTF. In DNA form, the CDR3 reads TGCGCCAGCAGCTTCGGACAGGATTCCTATGGCTACACCTTC.